Shown below are 4 T cell receptor beta chains from a single sample sequenced in a study of blood T cell repertoires in COVID-19. Some clones are missing from TCRdb's copy, which holds only in-frame ones; the method was immunoSEQ multiplex PCR. The profile shows about 76,000 clones, about 85% of them singletons. Sample: peripheral blood. The receptors stem from a man aged 55-75 years with COVID-19, enrolled during active disease.

This chain uses TRBV4-1 with TRBJ1-4, with a possible D match to TRBD1 (5 bases). Looked up from germline, CDR1 is MGHRA and CDR2 is YSYEKL. Trimming cost V 0 bases and J 8 bases, with 7 bases left between them. The CDR3 has 13 residues. In DNA form, the CDR3 reads TGCGCCAGCAGCCAAGATAGACAGGAAAAACTGTTTTTT. The encoded protein is CASSQDRQEKLFF.

A single count supports this clone. This chain connects TRBV6-5 to TRBJ1-6; 7 bases align to TRBD1. Germline loops: CDR1 MNHEY, CDR2 SVGAGI. J was trimmed by 6 bases and V by 4 bases; bases with no gene match: 9. This CDR3 contains 16 residues. CDR3 residues: CASSSAGGNGNSPLHF. DNA for the CDR3: TGTGCCAGCAGTTCCGCAGGGGGGAATGGTAATTCACCCCTCCACTTT.

CDR3 in amino acids: CASSRIGLADRDTQYF. In DNA form, the CDR3 reads TGCGCCAGCAGCCGTATTGGACTAGCGGACAGGGATACGCAGTATTTT. The chain links TRBV4-1 to TRBJ2-3, with 10 bases lining up with TRBD2. The CDR3 length is 16 residues. Germline assignment: CDR1 MGHRA and CDR2 YSYEKL. The ends lost 4 bases at V and 6 bases at J; junction bases unmatched: 10.

The rearrangement links TRBV18 to TRBJ2-2, with TRBD1 matching over 9 bases. The CDR3 is 16 residues long. Germline V gene data show CDR1 as KGHSH and CDR2 as LQKENI. Germline trimming cut 3 bases from V and 7 bases from J; bases unmatched to any gene: 9. This chain's CDR3 is CASSPRTGESRGELFF. CDR3 coding DNA: TGTGCCAGCTCACCTCGGACAGGGGAATCGCGCGGGGAGCTGTTTTTT.